The 29 T cell receptor beta chains below were found in one sample sequenced in a study of regulatory T cells in long-lasting Graves disease. Combining iRepertoire HTBI primers with Arm-PCR of CDR3 regions, the authors built TCR beta libraries. TCRdb independently ran MiXCR on the multiplex PCR reads; one entry per CDR3 protein. The sample consists of 500,000 to 700,000 distinct CDR3 sequences, about 32% of them appearing once. Time point meaning: persistent/refractory GD, antithyroid drugs over 5 years with positive TRAb. Construction of the TCR library relied on RNA isolated from PBMCs. Sequencing used peripheral blood mononuclear cells (PBMCs), obtained when the disease was refractory, from a patient treated with antithyroid drugs. These receptors all come from a female donor with Graves disease.

There are a few counts of this clonotype. The chain has TRBV30 and TRBJ1-2; D is uncertain. This CDR3 comprises 11 residues. Germline CDR1 reads GTSNPN; CDR2 reads SVGIG (reference sequence). The ends were cut back, 4 bases at V and 7 bases at J, with 10 bases in the middle. CDR3: CAWTVASGYTF. The CDR3 nucleotides read TGTGCCTGGACAGTGGCCTCTGGCTACACCTTC.

This chain joins TRBV19 and TRBJ2-7; 13 nucleotides line up with TRBD2. The CDR3 is 15 residues long. CDR1 is LNHDA, CDR2 SQIVND, per germline (reference sequence). Trimming removed 5 bases from V and 7 bases from J; junction bases left unmatched: 8. This CDR3 reads CASSPRTSGSREQYF. The CDR3 DNA sequence: TGTGCCAGTAGTCCCCGGACTAGCGGGAGCAGGGAGCAGTACTTC.

On this clonotype: This may be a read error, as it is one base from a much larger clone. This chain connects TRBV7-2 to TRBJ1-1; no clear D. This CDR3 is built from 13 residues. The ends were cut back, 1 base at V and 1 base at J, with 4 bases in the middle. Germline-derived CDR1 and CDR2 are SGHTA and FQGNSA. CDR3 region: CASSLEKNTEAFF. In nucleotides, the CDR3 is TGTGCCAGCAGCTTAGAAAAGAACACTGAAGCTTTCTTT.

This chain links TRBV27 with TRBJ2-1, with 10 bases lining up with TRBD1. The CDR3 is made up of 15 amino acids. The J segment lost 7 bases and the V segment lost 5 bases, leaving 8 bases of the junction unmatched. CDR1 and CDR2 from the germline V gene are MNHEY and SMNVEV (reference sequence). The CDR3 loop reads CASSMRQGAVNEQFF. The DNA of the CDR3 is TGTGCCAGCAGTATGCGACAGGGGGCAGTTAATGAGCAGTTCTTC.

Only a few counts were recorded for this clonotype. The chain is built from TRBV10-3 and TRBJ2-5; no reliable D call. The length of the CDR3 is 15 residues. With 2 bases removed from V and 4 bases from J, the gap between germline ends came to 14 bases. CDR1 and CDR2 from the germline V gene are ENHRY and SYGVKD. The CDR3 sequence is CAISEETILGETQYF. The CDR3 nucleotides read TGTGCCATCAGTGAGGAGACAATATTGGGAGAGACCCAGTACTTC.

This clonotype was counted a single time. The chain links TRBV2 to TRBJ1-5, with D possibly TRBD1 on 5 matching bases. Germline lookup yields CDR1 SNHLY and CDR2 FYNNEI. This CDR3 is 15 amino acids long. Trimming pared 0 bases from V and 6 bases from J, leaving 12 bases between. CDR3 region: CASSEARWGSQPQHF. The CDR3 DNA follows: TGTGCCAGCAGTGAAGCGCGGTGGGGGTCTCAGCCCCAGCATTTT.

The genes are TRBV5-1 and TRBJ2-7; the match to TRBD1 covers 10 bases. The germline CDR1 and CDR2 sequences are SGHRS and YFSETQ. Losses at the gene ends were 0 bases for V and 0 bases for J; bases not matched to a gene: 9. CDR3 length: 18 amino acids. CDR3 nucleotide sequence: TGCGCCAGCAGCTTGGCCGTGGGACAGGGGACTCCCTCCTACGAGCAGTACTTC. It translates to CASSLAVGQGTPSYEQYF.

V usage is TRBV6-2 or TRBV6-3 and J usage is TRBJ1-5; D gene ambiguous. V was clipped by 5 bases and J by 0 bases, with 11 bases between them. Germline CDR1 is MNHEY and CDR2 is SVGEGT. The CDR3 covers 15 residues. CDR3 sequence (DNA): TGTGCCAGCAGTGGAGTGGAGGGTAGCAATCAGCCCCAGCATTTT. This gives the protein CASSGVEGSNQPQHF.

In its sample, this clonotype was seen a few times. The V gene is TRBV6-1, the J gene TRBJ1-5; D perhaps matches TRBD1 (6 bases). The CDR3 consists of 16 residues. Germline V gives CDR1 MNHNS, CDR2 SASEGT. V shed 6 bases and J shed 4 bases, with 19 bases lying between them. The DNA for the CDR3 is TGTGCCAGCAGATTTGAGGGGGGGATTCCTAATCAGCCCCAGCATTTT. Translated: CASRFEGGIPNQPQHF.

This clonotype was seen just once. This chain connects TRBV3-1 to TRBJ2-1, with 8 bases that match TRBD2. Losses at the gene ends were 4 bases for V and 5 bases for J; bases not matched to a gene: 1. The CDR3 length is 13 residues. The germline V gene encodes CDR1 LGHDT and CDR2 YNNKEL (reference sequence). The CDR3 spells CASSLGGDNEQFF. CDR3 DNA: TGTGCCAGCAGCCTCGGGGGGGACAATGAGCAGTTCTTC.

The rearrangement joins TRBV5-1 to TRBJ1-1; unclear D gene. The germline CDR1 and CDR2 sequences are SGHRS and YFSETQ. With 0 bases removed from V and 2 bases from J, the gap between germline ends came to 11 bases. The CDR3 has 15 amino acids. CDR3 in amino acids: CASSLGQALNTEAFF. The CDR3 DNA reads TGCGCCAGCAGCTTGGGTCAGGCCCTTAACACTGAAGCTTTCTTT.

This clonotype was detected ten times or more. This rearrangement joins TRBV2 to TRBJ2-5; D is possibly TRBD1 or TRBD2 (5 bases each). V was cut by 9 bases and J by 5 bases, with 19 bases left in between. CDR3 size: 14 residues. CDR1 and CDR2 (germline): SNHLY, FYNNEI. Here the CDR3 DNA reads TGTGCCAGTCACGATACAGCCGAGGGGGAGACCCAGTACTTC. The encoded protein is CASHDTAEGETQYF.

The sample holds a few counts of this clonotype. The genes are TRBV6-1 and TRBJ1-1, with D hard to call. Germline CDR1 reads MNHNS; CDR2 reads SASEGT. The V and J ends lost 5 bases and 11 bases respectively, with 18 bases between them. The CDR3 length is 13 residues. As DNA, the CDR3 is TGTGCCAGCAGTCCCTATTCCGGCTTTGGGGCTTTCTTT. Translating it yields CASSPYSGFGAFF.

The J gene is TRBJ2-5, the V gene TRBV10-3; 10 bases are shared with TRBD2. Per the germline V gene, CDR1 is ENHRY and CDR2 is SYGVKD. V shed 10 bases, J shed 3 bases, and the junction held 14 bases outside the gene matches. The CDR3 totals 16 residues. CDR3 protein: CATLGGVSGREETQYF. In nucleotides, the CDR3 is TGTGCCACGCTGGGCGGGGTGAGCGGGAGGGAAGAGACCCAGTACTTC.

This clonotype was seen more than once but under ten times. V is TRBV10-3 and J is TRBJ1-6; D is unresolved. This CDR3 has 17 amino acids. CDR1 and CDR2 (germline): ENHRY, SYGVKD. Deletions cut 4 bases from V and 7 bases from J, with 20 bases between. CDR3 loop: CAISGGLGYRENSPLHF. For the CDR3, the DNA is TGTGCCATCAGTGGGGGTCTAGGGTACCGAGAGAATTCACCCCTCCACTTT.

In its sample, this clonotype was seen a few times. The genes are TRBV3-1 and TRBJ1-4; D is perhaps TRBD1 (6 bases). CDR1 and CDR2 (germline): LGHDT, YNNKEL (reference sequence). V lost 2 bases and J lost 7, with 17 bases in between. CDR3 size: 16 residues. The CDR3 DNA reads TGTGCCAGCAGCCAAAGAGGCCCGGGGGCTGGTGAAAAACTGTTTTTT. This codes for CASSQRGPGAGEKLFF.

There are a few counts of this clonotype. The chain joins TRBV5-1 to TRBJ2-3, with D unclear. Germline CDR1 and CDR2: SGHRS and YFSETQ. This CDR3 spans 14 amino acids. The germline V and J ends were trimmed by 4 bases and 4 bases, with 13 bases remaining between them. In nucleotides, the CDR3 is TGCGCCAGCAGCCTCCCTGATAGGGCAGATACGCAGTATTTT. This sequence encodes CASSLPDRADTQYF. Full variable domain (rest looked up from reference TRBV5-1 and TRBJ2-3): KAGVTQTPRYLIKTRGQQVTLSCSPISGHRSVSWYQQTPGQGLQFLFEYFSETQRNKGNFPGRFSGRQFSNSRSEMNVSTLELGDSALYLCASSLPDRADTQYFGPGTRLTVL.

The CDR3 region is CASSLEGSGRSTYEQYF. CDR3 in DNA: TGCGCCAGCAGCTTGGAGGGTAGCGGGAGGTCTACCTACGAGCAGTACTTC. The V gene is TRBV5-1, the J gene TRBJ2-7, with 10 positions matching TRBD2. The V and J ends lost 0 bases and 2 bases, in that order; junction bases with no gene match: 8. The CDR3 sequence is 17 residues long. CDR1 and CDR2 from the germline V gene are SGHRS and YFSETQ.

This clonotype turned up a few times. This chain joins TRBV7-8 and TRBJ1-2, with 10 nucleotides matching TRBD1. The V and J ends lost 4 bases and 8 bases, in that order; junction bases with no gene match: 4. Germline V CDR1 and CDR2: SGHVS, FQNEAQ. The CDR3 length is 13 residues. In DNA, the CDR3 is TGTGCCAGCAGCTATGGACAGGGGGGCGGCTACACCTTC. As protein: CASSYGQGGGYTF.

The sample holds a few counts of this clonotype. This chain joins TRBV13 and TRBJ1-1; D not resolved. The CDR3 sequence is 13 residues long. Germline values: CDR1 PRHDT, CDR2 FYEKMQ (reference sequence). Trimming removed 0 bases from V and 10 bases from J, with 12 bases in between. The CDR3 DNA reads as TGTGCCAGCAGCTTAGGCGGTGGAATATTAGCTTTCTTT. This translates into CASSLGGGILAFF.

This clonotype occurred many times. This sequence joins TRBV11-1 and TRBJ2-7; D call uncertain. CDR1 and CDR2 from the germline V gene are SGHAT and FQDESV (reference sequence). The CDR3 length is 14 residues. The V end was cut by 0 bases, the J end by 3 bases, with 9 bases between. The CDR3 reads CASSLASRFYEQYF. The CDR3 nucleotides are TGTGCCAGCAGCTTAGCATCTCGGTTCTACGAGCAGTACTTC.

This sequence joins TRBV25-1 and TRBJ2-5; 10 nucleotides align to TRBD2. The CDR3 has 17 amino acids. In germline, CDR1 is MGHDK, CDR2 SYGVNS. V shed 6 bases, J shed 4 bases, and the junction held 14 bases outside the gene matches. CDR3 coding DNA: TGTGCCAGCAGGCCTTTCGTAAACGGGACTAGCGTAGAGACCCAGTACTTC. Its protein is CASRPFVNGTSVETQYF.

The gene calls are TRBV29-1 and TRBJ2-7; D unresolved. V shed 5 bases and J shed 4 bases, with 9 bases lying between them. Germline CDR1 and CDR2: SQVTM and ANQGSEA. CDR3 length: 11 residues. For the CDR3, the DNA is TGCAGCGTTACCGCTACATACGAGCAGTACTTC. Translating it yields CSVTATYEQYF.

The V and J genes are TRBV28 and TRBJ2-7, with D perhaps TRBD2 (5 bases). The CDR3 length is 16 residues. V shed 7 bases and J shed 3 bases, with 22 bases lying between them. CDR1 and CDR2 (germline): MDHEN, SYDVKM. CDR3 nucleotides: TGTGCCAGCACCCCCCTTGGATCGGGAAATAACTACGAGCAGTACTTC. Protein: CASTPLGSGNNYEQYF.

The CDR3, as DNA: TGTGCCAGCAGAACCGAGGGACAGGGGGTCGACACCATATATTTT. The encoded protein is CASRTEGQGVDTIYF. The rearrangement links TRBV12-3 or TRBV12-4 to TRBJ1-3; 11 bases are a match to TRBD1. J gave up 8 bases and V 6 bases, and 9 bases lay outside the gene matches. CDR3 length equals 15 residues.

The chain combines TRBV6-2 or TRBV6-3 with TRBJ1-1, with TRBD1 matching over 8 bases. J gave up 2 bases and V 0 bases, and 8 bases lay outside the gene matches. Germline V gene sequence: CDR1 MNHEY, CDR2 SVGEGT. The CDR3 spans 17 residues. The CDR3 bases are TGTGCCAGCAGTTACTCCCTCGGACAGGGAGGAAACACTGAAGCTTTCTTT. Amino acid sequence: CASSYSLGQGGNTEAFF.

V is TRBV6-4 and J is TRBJ1-5; no clear D gene. In germline, CDR1 is MRHNA, CDR2 SNTAGT. The CDR3 has 14 amino acids. Trimming shortened V by 6 bases and J by 0 bases, and 9 bases separated the two germline ends. The CDR3 loop reads CASRTDYSNQPQHF. In nucleotides, the CDR3 is TGTGCCAGCAGGACGGATTATAGCAATCAGCCCCAGCATTTT.

The table lists this clonotype with a few counts. The rearrangement uses TRBV5-1 and TRBJ1-2; 8 bases match TRBD1. This CDR3 has 13 residues. Germline V gene data show CDR1 as SGHRS and CDR2 as YFSETQ. Unmatched junction bases numbered 12, after V lost 4 bases and J lost 13 bases. The CDR3 is CASSLRQGLVSTF. CDR3 bases: TGCGCCAGCAGCCTACGACAGGGGTTGGTTAGCACCTTC.

This clonotype was recorded a few times. The chain joins TRBV29-1 to TRBJ2-7; 9 positions match TRBD2. Trimming cost V 7 bases and J 3 bases; bases outside gene matches: 7. Germline V gene lookup returns CDR1 SQVTM and CDR2 ANQGSEA. The CDR3 consists of 13 residues. The CDR3 bases are TGCAGCGCCTTAGCGGGAGTGAGCTACGAGCAGTACTTC. Its protein product is CSALAGVSYEQYF.